The T cell receptor (beta chain) described here comes from a study of T-cell memory formation after mild COVID-19. In the study overall: The two donors had largely donor-specific TCR clusters.

This clonotype was found a few times. V dropped 6 bases and J dropped 5; count of bases not matched to a gene: 10. The germline V gene encodes CDR1 DFQATT and CDR2 SNEGSKA (reference sequence). This CDR3 region has 14 residues. TCRdb itself ran the 5' RACE reads through MiXCR, one entry per CDR3 protein. Among 470,000 or so distinct CDR3 sequences, about 23% were seen once, and the ten largest hold under 15%. The origin of this receptor is an adult woman who had mild COVID-19 (a few samples of this study predate the infection). Cell type and time point are not known. Sample: PBMCs or a T cell subset sorted from them (not recorded which). The chain is built from TRBV20-1 and TRBJ2-3; 8 bases match TRBD2. Here the CDR3 DNA reads TGCAGTGCCCCTATTAGCGGGGCATTAGATACGCAGTATTTT. Its protein product is CSAPISGALDTQYF.